This T cell receptor (beta chain) was sequenced for a study of T-cell memory formation after mild COVID-19. Across the study: The TCR clusters were mostly specific to one donor. Study results and caveats: Mainly in CM and EM were contracting CD4+ clones; CD8+ were in EMRA.

Note on this clonotype: The antigen is not known.

TCR alpha and TCR beta cDNA libraries with sample barcodes and UMIs came from 5'RACE using constant-segment primers. One entry per CDR3 protein, called by TCRdb with MiXCR from the 5' RACE reads. The sample holds some 160,000 distinct CDR3 sequences, roughly 13% seen once. The TCR was taken from a man aged 18-30 years who had mild COVID-19 (a few samples of this study predate the infection). Cell type and time point are not known. Sequencing was carried out using PBMCs or a T cell subset sorted from them (not recorded which).

The CDR3 DNA is TGTGCCAGCAAGGCAGGCTTCAATTCACCCCTCCACTTT. Translation: CASKAGFNSPLHF. The V call is TRBV6-2 or TRBV6-3, the J call TRBJ1-6; the D is unclear. V lost 7 bases, J lost 7 bases, and 11 bases lay in between. This CDR3 comprises 13 residues. Germline V gene sequence: CDR1 MNHEY, CDR2 SVGEGT.